The following is a T cell receptor beta chain sequence with its context. The V segment lost 0 bases and the J segment 6 bases; nucleotides outside the gene matches: 5. CDR3 length equals 15 residues. Germline loops: CDR1 SGHRS, CDR2 YFSETQ. The data are from a study of control samples from healthy donors and cancer patients. Profiled with immunoSEQ multiplex PCR; TCRdb holds only in-frame clones, not every one. This sample carries 55,000 to 65,000 clones, about 89% of them seen once, and the ten largest clones take roughly 13%. The receptor was derived from a woman in her sixties or seventies with lung cancer. Sequenced input: PBMCs. The chain combines TRBV5-1 with TRBJ2-7, with 11 positions matching TRBD2. CDR3 sequence: CASSLEMGTSGEQYF. The DNA of the CDR3 is TGCGCCAGCAGCTTGGAGATGGGGACTAGCGGCGAGCAGTACTTC.